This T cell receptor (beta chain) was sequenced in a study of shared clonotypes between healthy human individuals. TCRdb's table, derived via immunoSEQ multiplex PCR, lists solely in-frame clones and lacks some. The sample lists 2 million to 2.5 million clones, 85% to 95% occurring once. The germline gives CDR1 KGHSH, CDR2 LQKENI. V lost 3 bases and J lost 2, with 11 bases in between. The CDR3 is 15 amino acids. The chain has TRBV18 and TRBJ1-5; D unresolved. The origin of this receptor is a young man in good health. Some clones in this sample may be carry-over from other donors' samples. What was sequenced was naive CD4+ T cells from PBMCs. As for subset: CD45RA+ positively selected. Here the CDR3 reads CASSPTDNRNQPQHF. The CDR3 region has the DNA TGTGCCAGCTCACCGACCGACAATCGCAATCAGCCCCAGCATTTT. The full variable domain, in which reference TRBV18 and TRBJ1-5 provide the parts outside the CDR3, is NAGVMQNPRHLVRRRGQEARLRCSPMKGHSHVYWYRQLPEEGLKFMVYLQKENIIDESGMPKERFSAEFPKEGPSILRIQQVVRGDSAAYFCASSPTDNRNQPQHFGDGTRLSIL.